These 10 T cell receptor beta chains were sequenced from one sample in a study of cytomegalovirus exposure and HLA in healthy donors. Data came from immunoSEQ multiplex PCR; TCRdb stores just in-frame clones and leaves some out. The repertoire consists of about 110,000 clones, with about nine tenths occurring once and the leading ten covering approximately 2%. Source material: PBMCs. These receptors were taken from a woman aged 18-29 years in good health and CMV-seronegative.

V gene TRBV11-2 combines with J gene TRBJ1-2; D possibly corresponds to TRBD1 (6 bases). CDR1 SGHAT and CDR2 FQNNGV come from the germline V gene. This CDR3 spans 16 amino acids. The V and J ends lost 4 bases and 6 bases respectively, with 21 bases between them. CDR3: CASSSFQGRLSDGYTF. The CDR3 DNA follows: TGTGCCAGCAGCTCATTTCAGGGGCGCTTATCGGATGGCTACACCTTC.

This clone was found a few times. The J gene is TRBJ2-7, the V gene TRBV7-5; the table calls TRBD2, which could not be checked here. TRBV7-5 is designated a pseudogene. This CDR3 is 14 amino acids long. This CDR3 is CARILLGGSYEQYF. CDR3 nucleotide sequence: TGTGCCAGAATTCTCTTGGGGGGCTCCTACGAGCAGTACTTC.

V and J are TRBV29-1 and TRBJ2-5, with a tentative D call TRBD1 (6 bases). The germline gives CDR1 SQVTM, CDR2 ANQGSEA. The CDR3 has 13 residues. The V end was cut by 6 bases, the J end by 0 bases, with 11 bases between. CDR3 protein: CSVPTGYQETQYF. CDR3 DNA sequence: TGCAGCGTCCCCACAGGGTACCAAGAGACCCAGTACTTC. Full variable domain (rest looked up from reference TRBV29-1 and TRBJ2-5): SAVISQKPSRDICQRGTSLTIQCQVDSQVTMMFWYRQQPGQSLTLIATANQGSEATYESGFVIDKFPISRPNLTFSTLTVSNMSPEDSSIYLCSVPTGYQETQYFGPGTRLLVL.

The chain joins TRBV2 to TRBJ2-5; the D is unclear. V was clipped by 6 bases and J by 2 bases, with 7 bases between them. This CDR3 spans 12 amino acids. Germline V gives CDR1 SNHLY, CDR2 FYNNEI. This CDR3 reads CASRERQETQYF. CDR3 coding DNA: TGTGCCAGCAGGGAACGGCAAGAGACCCAGTACTTC.

The V gene is TRBV6-5, the J gene TRBJ1-3; D gene ambiguous. The V gene lost 0 bases and the J gene lost 4 bases, with 10 bases spanning the gap. The germline CDR1 and CDR2 sequences are MNHEY and SVGAGI. The CDR3 totals 15 residues. CDR3 in DNA: TGTGCCAGCAGTTACTCGCTTCACTCGGGAAACACCATATATTTT. Its protein product is CASSYSLHSGNTIYF.

This clone showed up just a few times. This sequence joins TRBV9 and TRBJ1-1, with TRBD1 as a possible D gene (5 bases). V was pared by 3 bases and J by 0 bases, with 18 bases between. Germline V gene lookup returns CDR1 SGDLS and CDR2 YYNGEE. This CDR3 region has 17 residues. The CDR3 DNA sequence: TGTGCCAGCAGCGCCTCCGGGGGGAGGCCAATGAACACTGAAGCTTTCTTT. Amino acid sequence: CASSASGGRPMNTEAFF.

The chain has TRBV28 and TRBJ1-1; 10 nucleotides align to TRBD1. Germline CDR1 reads MDHEN; CDR2 reads SYDVKM. The CDR3 runs to 16 residues. J gave up 10 bases and V 8 bases, and 19 bases lay outside the gene matches. CDR3: CASFPPPGQGNYRAFF. The DNA for the CDR3 is TGTGCCAGCTTCCCCCCGCCGGGACAGGGGAATTATCGAGCTTTCTTT.

This chain joins TRBV5-1 and TRBJ2-2; D is possibly TRBD2 (7 bases). CDR3 length: 15 amino acids. Germline V gene lookup returns CDR1 SGHRS and CDR2 YFSETQ. V shed 6 bases and J shed 7 bases, with 19 bases lying between them. This CDR3 reads CASTSRGRGDGELFF. The CDR3 DNA is TGCGCCAGCACCTCAAGGGGGAGGGGCGACGGGGAGCTGTTTTTT.

The count of this clone is one. The chain combines TRBV6-1 with TRBJ2-7, with D unclear. This CDR3 is built from 14 residues. Germline V gene lookup returns CDR1 MNHNS and CDR2 SASEGT. Trimming took 1 base from V and 0 from J, leaving 7 bases between them. In DNA form, the CDR3 reads TGTGCCAGCAGTGAAGTTCACAACTCCTACGAGCAGTACTTC. This codes for CASSEVHNSYEQYF.

This CDR3 is CASSLSGMVNTGELFF. DNA of the CDR3: TGCGCCAGCAGCTTGTCAGGGATGGTAAACACCGGGGAGCTGTTTTTT. The chain links TRBV5-1 to TRBJ2-2, with D tentatively TRBD1 (5 bases). CDR3 length: 16 residues. Trimming took 1 base from V and 2 from J, leaving 12 bases between them. Germline CDR1 is SGHRS and CDR2 is YFSETQ.